The clone carrying this T cell receptor (beta chain) was counted at least ten times. The target antigen is unknown. Trimming left V 1 base short and J 7 bases short, with 10 bases between. Germline CDR1 SEHNR, CDR2 FQNEAQ (reference sequence). This CDR3 spans 13 amino acids. The sample originates from a study of T cells in Graves' hyperthyroidism and ophthalmopathy. Amplified TCR beta CDR3 regions derived from RNA transcripts. With the HTBI primer set, the TCR CDR3 went through a first round of RT-PCR. TCRdb called the multiplex PCR reads again in MiXCR, with one record for every CDR3 protein. Of 480,000 or so distinct CDR3 sequences listed, approximately 48% are singletons. The study, taken as a whole, reports: A median about 7 months before onset, the model predicted ophthalmopathy.

The sequence was collected from an adult woman with Graves' disease, either hyperthyroidism or ophthalmopathy (not recorded which). Sequencing was carried out using peripheral blood or thyroid tissue (not recorded which). The rearrangement links TRBV7-9 to TRBJ1-1; D possibly corresponds to TRBD1 (5 bases). The CDR3 is CASSLEGPFEAFF. The DNA for the CDR3 is TGTGCCAGCAGCTTAGAGGGGCCATTTGAAGCTTTCTTT.